Listed here are 6 T cell receptor beta chains from one sample, sequenced in a study of response to subunit inactivated influenza vaccine. Using its own MiXCR run on the RT-PCR reads, TCRdb lists one record per CDR3 protein. The sample lists hundreds of thousands of distinct CDR3 sequences; about 10% were seen once. These same data were also listed under a study on T cells expressing NK-cell markers. That source adds: Generation of TCR beta cDNA was performed by 5'RACE template switching incorporating UMIs.

The material sequenced was PBMCs from blood, taken on the day of vaccination. These receptor sequences come from a man in his fifties or sixties who received an inactivated influenza vaccine.

The chain recombines TRBV7-8 with TRBJ1-1; a weak D match, TRBD1 (5 bases). This CDR3 has 15 amino acids. Germline CDR1 reads SGHVS; CDR2 reads FQNEAQ. V lost 1 base to trimming and J lost 0 bases, with 9 bases between them. CDR3 sequence: CASSLGGGVNTEAFF. CDR3 nucleotide sequence: TGTGCCAGCAGCTTAGGGGGAGGGGTGAACACTGAAGCTTTCTTT.

The J gene is TRBJ2-1, the V gene TRBV20-1; possible D gene TRBD2, 6 bases. Germline V gene sequence: CDR1 DFQATT, CDR2 SNEGSKA (reference sequence). This CDR3 spans 17 amino acids. The CDR3 DNA follows: TGCAGAGCCCGGACTATCGGGTCCTCTTTAGGCTACAATGAGCAGTTCTTC. The encoded protein is CRARTIGSSLGYNEQFF.

Only a few counts were recorded for this clonotype. CDR3 sequence: CSATTSGLYNEQFF. The DNA of the CDR3 is TGCAGTGCTACAACTAGCGGCCTATACAATGAGCAGTTCTTC. This chain uses TRBV20-1 with TRBJ2-1; 8 bases match TRBD2. This CDR3 is built from 14 residues. Germline lookup yields CDR1 DFQATT and CDR2 SNEGSKA (reference sequence). V lost 4 bases to trimming and J lost 4 bases; unmatched junction nucleotides: 6.

This clonotype was found a few times. The rearrangement uses TRBV25-1 and TRBJ1-1, with TRBD1 matching over 7 bases. The J segment lost 3 bases and the V segment lost 4 bases, leaving 5 bases of the junction unmatched. Germline V CDR1 and CDR2: MGHDK, SYGVNS. The CDR3 loop spans 14 amino acids. CDR3 residues: CASSATGLYTEAFF. The CDR3 DNA reads TGTGCCAGCAGTGCGACAGGGTTGTACACTGAAGCTTTCTTT.

The chain joins TRBV11-2 to TRBJ2-1, with D maybe TRBD2 (5 bases). Per germline, CDR1 SGHAT and CDR2 FQNNGV. The CDR3 runs to 17 residues. V gave up 2 bases and J gave up 3 bases, with 17 bases separating them. CDR3 DNA: TGTGCCAGCAGCTTAATCAGAAAACAGCGGAACTACAATGAGCAGTTCTTC. The encoded protein is CASSLIRKQRNYNEQFF. The full variable domain, completed using reference TRBV11-2 and TRBJ2-1, is EAGVAQSPRYKIIEKRQSVAFWCNPISGHATLYWYQQILGQGPKLLIQFQNNGVVDDSQLPKDRFSAERLKGVDSTLKIQPAKLEDSAVYLCASSLIRKQRNYNEQFFGPGTRLTVL.

This clonotype was observed a handful of times. DNA of the CDR3: TGTGCCATCAGGTCCTGGGTTAATAGCGGGACTTTCGGCGGGGAGCTGTTTTTT. Encoded protein: CAIRSWVNSGTFGGELFF. This sequence joins TRBV10-3 and TRBJ2-2, with TRBD2 matching over 8 bases. J gave up 7 bases and V 6 bases, and 19 bases lay outside the gene matches. The germline CDR1 and CDR2 sequences are ENHRY and SYGVKD. The CDR3 contains 18 residues.